These 21 T cell receptor beta chains share one sample of origin, sequenced in a study of blood T cell repertoires in COVID-19. Repertoires were generated with immunoSEQ multiplex PCR, while TCRdb's copy carries only in-frame clones and drops some. The repertoire holds about 26,000 clones, with 80% to 90% as singletons. Material: peripheral blood. The receptors were gathered from a woman over 75 with COVID-19, enrolled during active disease.

This clone was found a few times. The chain's CDR3 is CASSHWLAGGYTDTQYF. CDR3 coding DNA: TGTGCCAGCAGCCACTGGCTAGCGGGGGGATACACAGATACGCAGTATTTT. V usage is TRBV5-8 and J usage is TRBJ2-3, with TRBD2 identical over 11 bases. Looked up from germline, CDR1 is SGHTS and CDR2 is YDEGEE. Trimming took 4 bases from V and 2 from J; bases not matched to a gene: 9. The CDR3 spans 17 residues.

The chain combines TRBV30 with TRBJ2-3; 11 positions agree with TRBD1. V gave up 8 bases and J gave up 8 bases; unmatched junction bases: 12. The CDR3 runs to 14 residues. Germline V gene sequence: CDR1 GTSNPN, CDR2 SVGIG (reference sequence). The CDR3 region is CAHGTGGLRGTQYF. The CDR3 bases are TGTGCCCACGGGACAGGGGGGTTACGGGGTACGCAGTATTTT. The entire variable domain, with the rest obtained from reference TRBV30 and TRBJ2-3, is as follows: SQTIHQWPATLVQPVGSPLSLECTVEGTSNPNLYWYRQAAGRGLQLLFYSVGIGQISSEVPQNLSASRPQDRQFILSSKKLLLSDSGFYLCAHGTGGLRGTQYFGPGTRLTVL.

The chain links TRBV19 to TRBJ2-1; D unclear. The CDR3 spans 16 residues. V lost 3 bases, J lost 0 bases, and 12 bases lay in between. Germline CDR1 is LNHDA and CDR2 is SQIVND (reference sequence). The CDR3 protein is CASSIAFSSSYNEQFF. CDR3 in DNA: TGTGCCAGTAGTATTGCCTTTTCGAGCTCCTACAATGAGCAGTTCTTC.

The chain carries TRBV5-1 and TRBJ1-1; 7 bases are a match to TRBD1. V was clipped by 1 base and J by 5 bases; unmatched bases: 5. This CDR3 region has 14 residues. Germline assignment: CDR1 SGHRS and CDR2 YFSETQ. CDR3 sequence: CASSLMQGETEAFF. CDR3 DNA sequence: TGCGCCAGCAGCTTGATGCAGGGGGAGACTGAAGCTTTCTTT.

This chain joins TRBV4-1 and TRBJ2-4, with 7 bases aligning to TRBD2. There are 18 residues in the CDR3. The junction had 10 bases not matched to a gene; V was cut back by 1 base and J by 1 base. The V gene's germline CDR1 is MGHRA and CDR2 YSYEKL. In DNA form, the CDR3 reads TGCGCCAGCAGCCAAGGAGGGAGCGCCGGGGGGGCCAAAAACATTCAGTACTTC. It is translated as CASSQGGSAGGAKNIQYF.

CDR3 in amino acids: CSASAGMSQLQFF. Written as DNA, the CDR3 is TGCAGTGCTAGTGCAGGGATGAGTCAACTTCAGTTCTTC. The chain links TRBV20-1 to TRBJ2-1; D is perhaps TRBD1 (5 bases). The CDR3 covers 13 residues. CDR1 DFQATT and CDR2 SNEGSKA come from the germline V gene (reference sequence). The germline V and J ends were trimmed by 3 bases and 13 bases, with 19 bases remaining between them.

The chain's CDR3 is CASSPGQLNYGYTF. The CDR3 bases are TGTGCCAGCAGTCCGGGACAGTTAAACTATGGCTACACCTTC. The chain joins TRBV9 to TRBJ1-2, with TRBD1 matching over 7 bases. The V gene end was trimmed by 5 bases and the J gene end by 2 bases; junction bases not matched to a gene: 6. CDR3 length equals 14 residues. CDR1 is SGDLS and CDR2 is YYNGEE in the germline V gene.

This clone appeared once. The V and J genes are TRBV7-9 and TRBJ1-2; TRBD1 is a possible D gene (5 bases). V shed 5 bases and J shed 7 bases, with 11 bases lying between them. In germline, CDR1 is SEHNR, CDR2 FQNEAQ (reference sequence). CDR3 length: 12 amino acids. The CDR3 loop is CASSLGAGGYTF. The CDR3 nucleotides read TGTGCCAGCAGCCTAGGGGCTGGTGGCTACACCTTC.

The V and J genes are TRBV29-1 and TRBJ2-7, with D maybe TRBD1 (6 bases). CDR3 length: 11 amino acids. V lost 7 bases, J lost 4 bases, and 11 bases lay in between. Germline V gene sequence: CDR1 SQVTM, CDR2 ANQGSEA. CDR3 in DNA: TGCAGCGCCCTGGACAGATACGAGCAGTACTTC. It is translated as CSALDRYEQYF.

The chain links TRBV28 to TRBJ1-5, with a tentative D call TRBD1 (5 bases). Germline V gene sequence: CDR1 MDHEN, CDR2 SYDVKM. Trimming took off 3 bases at V and 7 bases at J, with 10 bases between the two ends. This CDR3 is 13 amino acids long. The CDR3 DNA sequence: TGTGCCAGCAGTTTTTATACAGGCCAGCCCCAGCATTTT. Protein sequence: CASSFYTGQPQHF.

The chain couples TRBV6-5 to TRBJ1-1, with no clear D. The CDR3 covers 13 residues. V was pared by 7 bases and J by 3 bases, with 12 bases between. Germline lookup yields CDR1 MNHEY and CDR2 SVGAGI. The CDR3 is CASNTRGYTEAFF. CDR3 DNA: TGTGCCAGCAACACGAGAGGATACACTGAAGCTTTCTTT.

This chain joins TRBV3-1 (or the pseudogene TRBV3-2) and TRBJ1-6; D is undetermined. Trimming took off 4 bases at V and 12 bases at J, with 13 bases between the two ends. The CDR3 is 13 residues long. Germline lookup yields CDR1 LGHDT and CDR2 YNNKEL (reference sequence). CDR3 sequence reads: CASSPGPGLPLHF. The CDR3 coding sequence is TGTGCCAGCAGCCCCGGCCCGGGGTTACCCCTCCACTTT.

This chain links TRBV7-9 with TRBJ1-1; 12 nucleotides agree with TRBD1. Germline V gene data show CDR1 as SEHNR and CDR2 as FQNEAQ (reference sequence). The trim removed 2 bases at V and 10 bases at J, leaving 11 bases unmatched. The CDR3 covers 16 residues. Here the CDR3 DNA reads TGTGCCAGCAGCTTATCCGGGACAGGGGGCGCAGAAACAGCTTTCTTT. It specifies CASSLSGTGGAETAFF.

This chain joins TRBV5-1 and TRBJ2-5, with TRBD1 matching over 8 bases. This CDR3 has 15 residues. In germline, CDR1 is SGHRS, CDR2 YFSETQ. J gave up 4 bases and V 4 bases, and 9 bases lay outside the gene matches. The CDR3 region is CASSAGQGGGETQYF. In nucleotides, the CDR3 is TGCGCCAGCAGCGCCGGACAGGGTGGGGGAGAGACCCAGTACTTC.

This rearrangement joins TRBV11-2 to TRBJ2-2; tentatively, D is TRBD2 (6 bases). CDR1 and CDR2 (germline): SGHAT, FQNNGV. The V gene lost 11 bases and the J gene lost 5 bases, with 15 bases spanning the gap. CDR3 length equals 13 residues. In DNA, the CDR3 is TGTGCCGGGATGACTGGGGGGACCGGGGAGCTGTTTTTT. It translates to CAGMTGGTGELFF.

V and J are TRBV6-5 and TRBJ1-4; 8 positions match TRBD1. V trimming: 5 bases; J trimming: 7 bases; junction bases outside the gene matches: 6. Germline CDR1 is MNHEY and CDR2 is SVGAGI. CDR3 length equals 14 residues. The CDR3 spells CASSPSTGVEKLFF. CDR3 sequence (DNA): TGTGCCAGCAGTCCGTCGACAGGGGTTGAAAAACTGTTTTTT.

The chain joins TRBV2 to TRBJ2-7; 7 nucleotides agree with TRBD1. Per the germline V gene, CDR1 is SNHLY and CDR2 is FYNNEI. With V trimmed by 1 base and J by 3 bases, 3 bases remained unmatched. The CDR3 sequence is 14 residues long. The CDR3 is CASSEEGQVYEQYF. DNA for the CDR3: TGTGCCAGCAGTGAAGAAGGACAGGTCTACGAGCAGTACTTC.

This chain connects TRBV5-8 to TRBJ2-3; the match to TRBD2 covers 12 bases. CDR1 SGHTS and CDR2 YDEGEE come from the germline V gene. V dropped 6 bases and J dropped 2; count of bases not matched to a gene: 7. This CDR3 contains 16 residues. The CDR3 DNA sequence: TGTGCCAGCACCATCGGGACTAGCGGGTCCACAGATACGCAGTATTTT. Translating it yields CASTIGTSGSTDTQYF.

The chain is built from TRBV5-5 and TRBJ1-2; D gene uncertain. The CDR3 consists of 14 residues. The V gene's germline CDR1 is SGHKS and CDR2 YYEKEE (reference sequence). The germline V and J ends were trimmed by 3 bases and 1 base, with 10 bases remaining between them. CDR3 DNA sequence: TGTGCCAGCAGCTCCGCGATCAATAACTATGGCTACACCTTC. Its protein is CASSSAINNYGYTF.

This chain links TRBV27 with TRBJ1-2; 10 positions agree with TRBD1. V was pared by 5 bases and J by 5 bases, with 5 bases of the junction left unmatched. CDR1 is MNHEY, CDR2 SMNVEV, per germline (reference sequence). This CDR3 has 14 amino acids. CDR3 DNA: TGTGCCAGCAGTGGCCGGGACAGGGGATATGGCTACACCTTC. Encoded protein: CASSGRDRGYGYTF.

The J gene is TRBJ2-1, the V gene TRBV7-2; 7 nucleotides align to TRBD2. The CDR3 has 15 amino acids. V lost 5 bases and J lost 2; bases outside the gene matches: 6. Per the germline V gene, CDR1 is SGHTA and CDR2 is FQGNSA. As DNA, the CDR3 is TGTGCCAGCAGCCCATCCCGGGGGGCCTACAATGAGCAGTTCTTC. Its protein product is CASSPSRGAYNEQFF.